This T cell receptor beta chain was profiled in a study of immune characterization of retroperitoneal liposarcoma. TCRdb re-called the PCR reads through MiXCR, storing one row per CDR3 protein. The table shows about 10,000 distinct CDR3 sequences, with about 39% occurring only once. The CDR3 contains 13 residues. CDR1 is SGHTA, CDR2 FQGTGA, per germline. V was clipped by 5 bases and J by 14 bases, with 19 bases between them. Only a few counts were recorded for this clonotype. Sequences were obtained from tumor tissue. The receptor comes from a female donor with retroperitoneal liposarcoma. V is TRBV7-3 and J is TRBJ2-1; TRBD1 might be the D (5 bases). CDR3 bases: TGTGCCAGCAGCCTACGGACGGATACCAGGGAGTTCTTC. Translated, it gives CASSLRTDTREFF.